This T cell receptor (beta chain) was identified during a study of cytomegalovirus exposure and HLA in healthy donors. Produced via immunoSEQ multiplex PCR; TCRdb's table is partial and in-frame only. The sample lists about 280,000 clones, 86% seen once, with roughly 1% in the top ten. With 3 bases removed from V and 0 bases from J, the gap between germline ends came to 9 bases. Per germline, CDR1 WSHSY and CDR2 SAAADI. This CDR3 is built from 14 residues. With regard to this clone: Its antigen is unknown.

Study-level findings and limits: In vitro work confirmed that a few CMV-associated chains recognize CMV antigens. One later analysis, an examination of the 120 or so validation repertoires, found that first-cohort TCR clusters tended to co-occur in them. The majority of TCR sequences were rare, yet some public TCRs appeared in many donors. The study labeled 150 to 200 TCR beta chains cytomegalovirus-associated.

The receptor was derived from a woman between 18 and 30 years old in good health and CMV-seronegative. Source material: PBMCs. This sequence joins TRBV10-2 and TRBJ2-7, with no clear D. CDR3 region: CASSEDSFSYEQYF. As DNA, the CDR3 is TGCGCCAGCAGTGAAGACTCCTTCTCCTACGAGCAGTACTTC.